The 2 T cell receptor beta chains presented below share a single source sample, sequenced in a study of tumor-infiltrating lymphocytes in oesophageal squamous cell carcinoma. TCRdb re-derived calls from the PCR reads in MiXCR, one entry per CDR3 protein. The sample consists of about 10,000 distinct CDR3 sequences, less than 75% of them appearing once. The sequencing input was esophageal tumor tissue. The source is a female donor with esophageal squamous cell carcinoma.

This chain uses TRBV7-1 with TRBJ2-4; D remains ambiguous. The J call may be incorrect, as the DNA end agrees better with TRBJ2-1. Being an ORF, TRBV7-1 has a function that is uncertain. The CDR3 runs 11 residues. CDR3 loop: CASTIADEQFF. The CDR3 nucleotides read TGTGCCAGCACCATTGCCGATGAGCAGTTCTTC.

Only one count was recorded for this clonotype. One junction end disagrees with the germline gene, perhaps due to a read error. The J gene is TRBJ2-1, the V gene TRBV7-3; the match to TRBD2 covers 9 bases. Per germline, CDR1 SGHTA and CDR2 FQGTGA. CDR3 length: 15 amino acids. This chain's CDR3 is CASSLSGRYKDEQLF. DNA for the CDR3: TGTGCCAGCAGCCTAAGCGGGAGGTATAAGGATGAGCAGTTGTTC.